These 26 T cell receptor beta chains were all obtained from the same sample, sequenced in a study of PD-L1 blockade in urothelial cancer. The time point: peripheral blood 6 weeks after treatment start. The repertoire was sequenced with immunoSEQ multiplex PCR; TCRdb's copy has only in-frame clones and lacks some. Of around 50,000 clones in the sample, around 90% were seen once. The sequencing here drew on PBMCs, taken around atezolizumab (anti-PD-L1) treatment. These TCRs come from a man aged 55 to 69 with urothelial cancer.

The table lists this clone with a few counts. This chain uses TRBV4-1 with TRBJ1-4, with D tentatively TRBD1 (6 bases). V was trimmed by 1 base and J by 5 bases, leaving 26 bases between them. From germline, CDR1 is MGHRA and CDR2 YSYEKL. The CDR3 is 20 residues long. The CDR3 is CASSQAKGGQGPLENEKLFF. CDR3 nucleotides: TGCGCCAGCAGCCAAGCTAAGGGGGGGCAGGGGCCTCTTGAGAATGAAAAACTGTTTTTT.

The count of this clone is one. This chain's CDR3 is CASSRAQGFGNTIYF. The CDR3 DNA reads as TGTGCCAGCAGCCGGGCCCAGGGGTTCGGAAACACCATATATTTT. This chain links TRBV5-4 with TRBJ1-3, with D possibly TRBD1 on 6 matching bases. Germline-derived CDR1 and CDR2 are SGHNT and YYREEE (reference sequence). Trimming left V 4 bases short and J 4 bases short, with 15 bases between. The CDR3 has 15 residues.

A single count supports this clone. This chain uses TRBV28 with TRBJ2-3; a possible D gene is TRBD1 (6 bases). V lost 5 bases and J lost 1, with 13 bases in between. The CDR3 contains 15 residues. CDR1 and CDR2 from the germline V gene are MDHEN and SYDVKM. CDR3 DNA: TGTGCCAGCAGTCCCCCCAAGGGGGGCACAGATACGCAGTATTTT. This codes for CASSPPKGGTDTQYF.

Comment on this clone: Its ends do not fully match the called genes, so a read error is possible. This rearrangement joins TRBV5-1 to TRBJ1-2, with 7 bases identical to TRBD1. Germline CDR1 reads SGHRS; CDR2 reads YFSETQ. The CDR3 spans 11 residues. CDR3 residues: CASSFGGQPPF. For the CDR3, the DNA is TGCGCCAGCAGCTTTGGGGGACAGCCCCCATTC.

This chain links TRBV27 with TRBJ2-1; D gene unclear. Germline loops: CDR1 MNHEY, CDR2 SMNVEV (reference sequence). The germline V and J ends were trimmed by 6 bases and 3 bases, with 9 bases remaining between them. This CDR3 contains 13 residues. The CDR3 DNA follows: TGTGCCAGCAGACGACATAACTACAATGAGCAGTTCTTC. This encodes CASRRHNYNEQFF.

CDR3 nucleotides: TGCGCCAGCAGCTTAGACGGAGACCCTTACAATGAGCAGTTCTTC. Its protein is CASSLDGDPYNEQFF. The chain is built from TRBV5-1 and TRBJ2-1; no definite D call. From germline, CDR1 is SGHRS and CDR2 YFSETQ. V was trimmed by 2 bases and J by 4 bases, leaving 13 bases between them. The CDR3 extends over 15 amino acids.

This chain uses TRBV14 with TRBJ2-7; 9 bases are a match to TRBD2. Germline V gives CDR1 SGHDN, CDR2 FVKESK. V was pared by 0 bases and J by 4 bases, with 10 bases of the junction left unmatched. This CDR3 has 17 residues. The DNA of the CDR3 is TGTGCCAGCAGCCAAGACGGAGGCGGGGGACTAGCATACGAGCAGTACTTC. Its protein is CASSQDGGGGLAYEQYF.

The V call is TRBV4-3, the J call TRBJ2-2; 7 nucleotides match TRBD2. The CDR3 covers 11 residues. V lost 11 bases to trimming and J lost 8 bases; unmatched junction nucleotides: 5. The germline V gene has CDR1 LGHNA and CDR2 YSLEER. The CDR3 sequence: CAAGDRGELFF. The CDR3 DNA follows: TGCGCCGCGGGAGACCGGGGGGAGCTGTTTTTT.

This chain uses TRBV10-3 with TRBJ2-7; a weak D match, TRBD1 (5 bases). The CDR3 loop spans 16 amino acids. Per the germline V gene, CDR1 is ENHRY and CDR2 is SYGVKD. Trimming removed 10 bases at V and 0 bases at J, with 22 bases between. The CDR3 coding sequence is TGTGCCACACTTGACAGCCAGGGTGAGAGCTCCTACGAGCAGTACTTC. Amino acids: CATLDSQGESSYEQYF.

The CDR3 DNA reads as TGTGCCACCGGGACTAGCGGGAGTACCCAGCAGTACTTC. Protein sequence: CATGTSGSTQQYF. V gene TRBV6-5 combines with J gene TRBJ2-7; 14 positions match TRBD2. V lost 10 bases and J lost 8; bases outside the gene matches: 7. Per germline, CDR1 MNHEY and CDR2 SVGAGI. The CDR3 length is 13 residues.

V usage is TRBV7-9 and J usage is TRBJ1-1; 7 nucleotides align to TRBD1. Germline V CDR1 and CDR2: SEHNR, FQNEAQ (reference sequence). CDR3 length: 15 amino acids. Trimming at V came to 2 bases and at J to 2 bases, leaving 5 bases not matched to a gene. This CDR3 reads CASSLQGQSNTEAFF. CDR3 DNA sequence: TGTGCCAGCAGCTTACAGGGACAGTCCAACACTGAAGCTTTCTTT.

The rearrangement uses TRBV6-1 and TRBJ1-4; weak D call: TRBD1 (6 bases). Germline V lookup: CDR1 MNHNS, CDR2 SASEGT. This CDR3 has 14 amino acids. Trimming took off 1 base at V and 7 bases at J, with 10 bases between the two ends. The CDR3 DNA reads TGTGCCAGCAGTGAAGGGGCAGGGGTTGAAAAACTGTTTTTT. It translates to CASSEGAGVEKLFF.

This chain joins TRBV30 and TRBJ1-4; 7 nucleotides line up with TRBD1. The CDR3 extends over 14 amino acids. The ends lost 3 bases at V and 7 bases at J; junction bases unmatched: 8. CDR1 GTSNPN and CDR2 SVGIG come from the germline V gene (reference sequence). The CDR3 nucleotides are TGTGCCTGGAGGAAAGGGGGCAGTGGTGAAAAACTGTTTTTT. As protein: CAWRKGGSGEKLFF.

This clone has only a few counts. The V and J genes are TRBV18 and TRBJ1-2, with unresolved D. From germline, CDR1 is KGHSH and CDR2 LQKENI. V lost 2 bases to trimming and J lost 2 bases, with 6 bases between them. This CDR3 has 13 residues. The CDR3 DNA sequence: TGTGCCAGCTCACCAGGCGGGAACTATGGCTACACCTTC. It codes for CASSPGGNYGYTF.

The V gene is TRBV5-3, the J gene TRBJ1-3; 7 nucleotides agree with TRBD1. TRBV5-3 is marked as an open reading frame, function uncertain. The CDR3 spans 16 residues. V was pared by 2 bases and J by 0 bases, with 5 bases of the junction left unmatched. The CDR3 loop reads CARSLGQASSGNTIYF. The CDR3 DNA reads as TGTGCCAGAAGCTTAGGACAGGCCAGCTCTGGAAACACCATATATTTT.

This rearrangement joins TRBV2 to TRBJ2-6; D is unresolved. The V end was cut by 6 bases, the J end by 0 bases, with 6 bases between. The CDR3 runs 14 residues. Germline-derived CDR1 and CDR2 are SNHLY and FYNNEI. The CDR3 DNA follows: TGTGCCAGCAGACCGAGCTCTGGGGCCAACGTCCTGACTTTC. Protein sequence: CASRPSSGANVLTF. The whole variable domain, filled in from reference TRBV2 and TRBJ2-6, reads EPEVTQTPSHQVTQMGQEVILRCVPISNHLYFYWYRQILGQKVEFLVSFYNNEISEKSEIFDDQFSVERPDGSNFTLKIRSTKLEDSAMYFCASRPSSGANVLTFGAGSRLTVL.

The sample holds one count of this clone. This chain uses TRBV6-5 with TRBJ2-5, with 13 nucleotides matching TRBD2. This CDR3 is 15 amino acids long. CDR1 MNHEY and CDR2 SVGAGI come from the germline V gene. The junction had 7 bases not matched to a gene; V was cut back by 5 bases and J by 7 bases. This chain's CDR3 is CASSTVWTSGGTQYF. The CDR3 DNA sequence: TGTGCCAGCAGTACCGTTTGGACTAGCGGGGGGACCCAGTACTTC.

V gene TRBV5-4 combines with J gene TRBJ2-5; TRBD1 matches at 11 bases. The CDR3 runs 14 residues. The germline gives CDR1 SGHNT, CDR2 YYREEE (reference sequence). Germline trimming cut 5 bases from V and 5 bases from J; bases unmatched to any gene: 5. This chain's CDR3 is CASRRDRGEETQYF. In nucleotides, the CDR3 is TGTGCCAGCAGAAGGGACAGGGGGGAGGAGACCCAGTACTTC.

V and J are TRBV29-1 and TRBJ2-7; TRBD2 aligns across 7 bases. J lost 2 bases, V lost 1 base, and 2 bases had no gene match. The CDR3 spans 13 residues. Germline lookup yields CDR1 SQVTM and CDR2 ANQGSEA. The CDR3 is CSVEGGGTYEQYF. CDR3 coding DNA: TGCAGCGTTGAAGGGGGGGGAACCTACGAGCAGTACTTC.

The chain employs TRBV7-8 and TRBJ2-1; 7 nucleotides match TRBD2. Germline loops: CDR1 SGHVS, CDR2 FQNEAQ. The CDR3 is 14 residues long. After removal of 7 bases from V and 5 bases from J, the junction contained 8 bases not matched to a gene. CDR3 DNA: TGTGCCAGCATTCGGTCTAGCGGAAACAATGAGCAGTTCTTC. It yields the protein CASIRSSGNNEQFF.

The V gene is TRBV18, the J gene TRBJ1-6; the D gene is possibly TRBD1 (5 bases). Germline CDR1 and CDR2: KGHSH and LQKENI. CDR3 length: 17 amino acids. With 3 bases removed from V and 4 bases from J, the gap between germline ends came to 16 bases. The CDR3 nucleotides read TGTGCCAGCTCACCTCAGGGTTTTAAGAATTATAATTCACCCCTCCACTTT. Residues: CASSPQGFKNYNSPLHF.

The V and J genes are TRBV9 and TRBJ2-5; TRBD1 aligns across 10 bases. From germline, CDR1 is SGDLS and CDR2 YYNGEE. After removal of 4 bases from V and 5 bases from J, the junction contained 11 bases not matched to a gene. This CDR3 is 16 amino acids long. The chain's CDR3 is CASSPGPWTGGETQYF. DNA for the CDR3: TGTGCCAGCAGCCCCGGCCCTTGGACAGGGGGGGAGACCCAGTACTTC.

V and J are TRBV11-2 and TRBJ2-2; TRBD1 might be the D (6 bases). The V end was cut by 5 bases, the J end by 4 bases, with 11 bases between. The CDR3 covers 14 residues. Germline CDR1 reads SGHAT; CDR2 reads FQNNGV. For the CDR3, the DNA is TGTGCCAGCAGCCGGGACACCCCCACCGGGGAGCTGTTTTTT. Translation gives CASSRDTPTGELFF.

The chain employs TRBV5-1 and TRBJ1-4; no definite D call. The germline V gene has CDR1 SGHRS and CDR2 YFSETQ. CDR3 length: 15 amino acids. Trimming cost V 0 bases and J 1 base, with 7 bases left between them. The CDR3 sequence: CASSLGGETNEKLFF. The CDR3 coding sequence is TGCGCCAGCAGCTTGGGTGGAGAAACTAATGAAAAACTGTTTTTT.

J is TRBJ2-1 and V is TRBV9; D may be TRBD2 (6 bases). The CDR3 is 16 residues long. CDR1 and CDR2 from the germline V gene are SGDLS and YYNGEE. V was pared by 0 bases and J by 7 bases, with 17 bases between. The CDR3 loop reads CASSVVGLQMGNEQFF. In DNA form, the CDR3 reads TGTGCCAGCAGCGTAGTGGGACTTCAAATGGGAAATGAGCAGTTCTTC.

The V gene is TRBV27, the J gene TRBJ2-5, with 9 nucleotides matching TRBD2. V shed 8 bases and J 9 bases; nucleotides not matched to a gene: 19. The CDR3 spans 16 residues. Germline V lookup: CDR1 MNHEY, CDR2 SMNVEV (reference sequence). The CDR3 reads CASLPYSGGQDSAQYF. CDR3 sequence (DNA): TGTGCCAGCCTTCCCTATAGCGGGGGACAAGACTCCGCCCAGTACTTC.